These T cell receptor beta chains were read from a single sample in a study of post-analysis software for immune sequencing data. From the PCR reads, TCRdb called clonotypes with MiXCR, one entry per CDR3 protein. The sample has more than 450,000 distinct CDR3 sequences, around a third seen once. The sequenced sample consisted of blood. Receptors originate from a girl under 18 with multiple sclerosis. Each CDR3 is given with its conserved first and last residue. D genes are given only for firm matches. Not every row has a clone size; where given, it reads once, few, many or a size class.

D gene: .; V gene: TRBV12-3/TRBV12-4; clone size: .; CDR3 protein: CASKYTDNYGYTF
D gene: .; V gene: TRBV12-3/TRBV12-4; clone size: .; CDR3 protein: CASSSVSNQPQHF
D gene: .; V gene: TRBV20-1; clone size: .; CDR3 protein: CSARDGASNQPQHF
D gene: TRBD2; V gene: TRBV20-1; clone size: few; CDR3 protein: CPLRGAGANVLTF
D gene: .; V gene: TRBV7-3; clone size: few; CDR3 protein: CASSSQRLSYNEQFF
D gene: TRBD1; V gene: TRBV15; clone size: few; CDR3 protein: CATSRQPRDSHYGYTF
D gene: .; V gene: TRBV6-1; clone size: .; CDR3 protein: CASRGRDQKNIQYF
D gene: .; V gene: TRBV20-1; clone size: few; CDR3 protein: CSASPINYGYTF
D gene: TRBD1; V gene: TRBV7-9; clone size: few; CDR3 protein: CASSLGPGTGSYEQYF
D gene: TRBD2; V gene: TRBV5-1; clone size: many; CDR3 protein: CASSLRLAATDTQYF
D gene: TRBD1; V gene: TRBV5-6; clone size: .; CDR3 protein: CASSPTGTGTDTQYF
D gene: .; V gene: TRBV20-1; clone size: .; CDR3 protein: CSALSGTNYGYTF
D gene: TRBD1; V gene: TRBV5-5; clone size: few; CDR3 protein: CASSTPGQLVNEKLFF
D gene: TRBD1; V gene: TRBV4-2; clone size: .; CDR3 protein: CASSQETGPNQPQHF
D gene: TRBD1; V gene: TRBV7-8; clone size: few; CDR3 protein: CASSPRADRGTYEQYF
D gene: TRBD1; V gene: TRBV7-2; clone size: few; CDR3 protein: CASSVGTGGTEAFF
D gene: .; V gene: TRBV7-2; clone size: few; CDR3 protein: CASGQNTEAFF
D gene: .; V gene: TRBV5-5; clone size: .; CDR3 protein: CASTTGYGYTF
D gene: TRBD1; V gene: TRBV6-5; clone size: .; CDR3 protein: CASSLGTGTGEEKLFF
D gene: .; V gene: TRBV20-1; clone size: .; CDR3 protein: CSARVAGLNEQYF
D gene: .; V gene: TRBV7-9; clone size: .; CDR3 protein: CASSWTGETQFF
D gene: .; V gene: TRBV6-6; clone size: .; CDR3 protein: CASRYEQFHEQYF
D gene: TRBD1; V gene: TRBV20-1; clone size: .; CDR3 protein: CSAPTGAKNQPQHF
D gene: TRBD1; V gene: TRBV19; clone size: .; CDR3 protein: CAIKWGQGADYGYTF
D gene: .; V gene: TRBV7-2; clone size: .; CDR3 protein: CASNNIGGVGTQYF
D gene: .; V gene: TRBV24-1; clone size: few; CDR3 protein: CATSDVGRGNQETQYF
D gene: TRBD2; V gene: TRBV5-1; clone size: few; CDR3 protein: CASEPGGSGANVLTF
D gene: .; V gene: TRBV6-2/TRBV6-3; clone size: .; CDR3 protein: CASSYLGTSHGETQYF
D gene: TRBD2; V gene: TRBV28; clone size: .; CDR3 protein: CASTLAGYTDTQYF
D gene: .; V gene: TRBV11-2; clone size: .; CDR3 protein: CACSLVGQPQETQYF
D gene: .; V gene: TRBV28; clone size: .; CDR3 protein: CASSQSSDGGYTF
D gene: TRBD2; V gene: TRBV5-1; clone size: .; CDR3 protein: CASSLVASGGPTDTQYF
D gene: TRBD2; V gene: TRBV5-6; clone size: .; CDR3 protein: CASSPASGGASNEQFF
D gene: .; V gene: TRBV12-3/TRBV12-4; clone size: few; CDR3 protein: CASSLFGLYEQYF
D gene: .; V gene: TRBV20-1; clone size: .; CDR3 protein: CSAEEGPSCEQYF
D gene: .; V gene: TRBV29-1; clone size: .; CDR3 protein: CSVGTTDTQYF
D gene: .; V gene: TRBV29-1; clone size: few; CDR3 protein: CSVPSSLLNPDTQYF